The present T cell receptor (beta chain) was sequenced within a study of cytomegalovirus exposure and HLA in healthy donors. Study information: As an earlier analysis found, 150 million to 200 million T cells yielded fewer than 130 million unique TCR beta sequences. Study-level findings and limits: Earlier analysis found most TCR beta V segments productive about 87% or about 30% of the time.

About this clone itself: The antigen remains unidentified.

Amplification used 60 Vbeta primers and 13 Jbeta primers. Produced via immunoSEQ multiplex PCR; TCRdb's table is partial and in-frame only. The table has 50,000 to 65,000 clones, approximately 71% seen once. Trimming removed 1 base at V and 7 bases at J, with 7 bases between. The CDR3 length is 12 residues. Per germline, CDR1 SNHLY and CDR2 FYNNEI. This rearrangement joins TRBV2 to TRBJ1-2, with a tentative D call TRBD1 (6 bases). The TCR comes from a woman aged 35 to 49 in good health and CMV-seropositive. The sample consisted of PBMCs. This CDR3 is CASSEDRAGYTF. The CDR3 bases are TGTGCCAGCAGTGAAGACAGGGCTGGCTACACCTTC.